This TCR beta chain was obtained from a study of patients and donors after allogeneic stem cell transplantation (dated by TCRdb to about 2020). The method behind the library was RT-PCR. Instrument on record: NextSeq 550. The raw public data were reprocessed by TCRdb itself: fastp quality trimming at Q25, MiXCR clonotype calling, in-frame beta chains only. Records with the same CDR3 protein are collapsed into one entry carrying the most frequent genes and DNA. This sample lists approximately 88,000 distinct CDR3 sequences; around 5% were detected once. In total, the top ten clones hold around 2.6% of the sample. CDR1 and CDR2, looked up from the germline V gene (reference sequence), are LNHNV and YYDKDF. From the cysteine through the phenylalanine, the CDR3 covers 13 amino acids. Of the read, only the CDR3 DNA is kept; its 39 bases are in frame from base 1. V is pruned by 0 bases and J by 8 bases, leaving 2 bases of the junction without a gene match.

At least ten counts were recorded for this clonotype. Its antigen specificity is not known. Qualities for individual bases were not recorded, and no much larger clone is one base off. Sequenced sample: blood, either unsorted or a sorted T cell fraction (not recorded which). The rearrangement joined TRBV15 to TRBJ1-1, with 8 junctional bases fitting TRBD1. The sequence was obtained from a human donor who was either an allogeneic HSCT recipient or a stem cell or donor lymphocyte infusion donor (not recorded which). It is not recorded whose cells these are; they may come from a transplant donor. The sequenced DNA: TGTGCCACCAGCAGAGATAACAGGGGGGAAGCTTTCTTT. The resulting protein is CATSRDNRGEAFF.